Following are 9 T cell receptor beta chains from one sample sequenced in a study of T cells after yellow fever vaccination. TCRdb redid the calling of the 5' RACE reads with MiXCR, one entry per CDR3 protein. In the table there are under 550,000 distinct CDR3 sequences, just over 20% of which are singletons. Sample: PBMCs, taken 21 days after the first yellow fever vaccination. Receptors were obtained from a man in his late teens or twenties who received the YFV17D yellow fever vaccine.

The genes are TRBV19 and TRBJ1-6, with TRBD1 matching 8 bases. The germline V gene encodes CDR1 LNHDA and CDR2 SQIVND (reference sequence). Germline trimming cut 10 bases from V and 9 bases from J; bases unmatched to any gene: 8. The CDR3 covers 13 residues. This CDR3 is CATRQGLSSPLHF. In nucleotides, the CDR3 is TGTGCCACCAGACAGGGGCTCAGTTCACCCCTCCACTTT.

This clonotype was seen only a few times. The rearrangement uses TRBV7-3 and TRBJ1-6; TRBD1 is a possible D gene (5 bases). Deletions cut 5 bases from V and 7 bases from J, with 18 bases between. This CDR3 is 16 amino acids long. Germline CDR1 and CDR2: SGHTA and FQGTGA. The DNA for the CDR3 is TGTGCCAGCAGCCTCTGGGGGGAGGGTTACAATTCACCCCTCCACTTT. Translating it yields CASSLWGEGYNSPLHF.

The chain links TRBV12-3 or TRBV12-4 to TRBJ2-3, with a weak D call TRBD1 (6 bases). Trimming stripped 3 bases from V and 4 bases from J, with 11 bases between. The CDR3 sequence is 14 residues long. As DNA, the CDR3 is TGTGCCAGCAGTTTGACAGGCCCTCCAGATACGCAGTATTTT. It translates to CASSLTGPPDTQYF.

Many counts were recorded for this clonotype. The chain couples TRBV12-3 or TRBV12-4 to TRBJ2-7; 8 positions match TRBD1. This CDR3 region has 13 residues. Germline trimming cut 6 bases from V and 7 bases from J; bases unmatched to any gene: 8. In nucleotides, the CDR3 is TGTGCCAGCAGCCAGGACAGGGCGGGGGAGCAGTACTTC. This sequence encodes CASSQDRAGEQYF.

Many counts were recorded for this clonotype. This chain uses TRBV7-7 with TRBJ2-2, with 8 bases identical to TRBD1. V was pared by 2 bases and J by 5 bases, with 10 bases of the junction left unmatched. This CDR3 has 17 residues. In germline, CDR1 is SSHAT, CDR2 FNYEAQ (reference sequence). The CDR3 bases are TGTGCCAGCAGCTTATACCCTAAAACAGGGGGGACCGGGGAGCTGTTTTTT. The encoded protein is CASSLYPKTGGTGELFF.

This chain connects TRBV12-3 or TRBV12-4 to TRBJ1-5; D gene ambiguous. With 3 bases removed from V and 3 bases from J, the gap between germline ends came to 9 bases. This CDR3 region has 14 residues. The CDR3 reads CASSLWSVNQPQHF. The DNA of the CDR3 is TGTGCCAGCAGTTTGTGGTCAGTCAATCAGCCCCAGCATTTT.

The chain carries TRBV5-4 and TRBJ2-1; D may be TRBD1 (6 bases). CDR1 and CDR2 (germline): SGHNT, YYREEE (reference sequence). The V end was cut by 2 bases, the J end by 6 bases, with 12 bases between. The CDR3 loop spans 14 amino acids. The CDR3 reads CASSLSGASNEQFF. The DNA of the CDR3 is TGTGCCAGCAGCTTATCAGGGGCTTCCAATGAGCAGTTCTTC.

There are a few counts of this clonotype. The chain carries TRBV5-1 and TRBJ1-6; D is perhaps TRBD1 (6 bases). Per germline, CDR1 SGHRS and CDR2 YFSETQ. The CDR3 is 15 residues long. Trimming cost V 0 bases and J 7 bases, with 11 bases left between them. The CDR3 DNA is TGCGCCAGCAGCTTGGTAACAGGGAGGAATTCACCCCTCCACTTT. Translating it yields CASSLVTGRNSPLHF.

This clonotype was counted a few times. The rearrangement joins TRBV12-3 or TRBV12-4 to TRBJ1-3; no reliable D call. V lost 2 bases and J 4 bases, leaving 3 bases between the germline ends. The CDR3 contains 12 residues. The CDR3 DNA sequence: TGTGCCAGCAGTTTAATGGGAAACACCATATATTTT. It yields the protein CASSLMGNTIYF.